The 15 T cell receptor beta chains below come from one sample, sequenced in a study of T cell clonotyping in hematopoietic cell transplantation. Profiling relied on immunoSEQ multiplex PCR, and the TCRdb table lists in-frame clones only, not all of them. The sample consists of about 16,000 clones, over 50% of them appearing once. The specimen comprised PBMCs, sampled 30 days after allogeneic stem cell transplant. The source is a male patient aged 45-60 years who had an allogeneic stem cell transplant from an unrelated donor, so T cells may come from the graft donor. Some clones in this sample may be carry-over from other donors' samples.

The DNA of the CDR3 is TGTGCCAGCAGCTTAGCGCGTCCGGGATCCAATGAGCAGTTCTTC. Translated, it gives CASSLARPGSNEQFF. This chain links TRBV7-2 with TRBJ2-1, with D perhaps TRBD2 (5 bases). The germline V gene encodes CDR1 SGHTA and CDR2 FQGNSA. The CDR3 loop spans 15 amino acids. Trimming stripped 0 bases from V and 6 bases from J, with 12 bases between.

This clone was detected only a few times. This chain joins TRBV7-2 and TRBJ2-3; 7 bases fit TRBD2. J was trimmed by 1 base and V by 5 bases; bases with no gene match: 6. The CDR3 loop spans 15 amino acids. Germline CDR1 reads SGHTA; CDR2 reads FQGNSA. The DNA for the CDR3 is TGTGCCAGCAGCCCCTGGGACTACCGCACAGATACGCAGTATTTT. Residues: CASSPWDYRTDTQYF.

The V and J genes are TRBV2 and TRBJ1-1; 8 bases align to TRBD1. CDR3 length equals 14 residues. Trimming took 9 bases from V and 1 from J; bases not matched to a gene: 7. Germline CDR1 and CDR2: SNHLY and FYNNEI. Written as DNA, the CDR3 is TGTGCCAGGGGAGGGACAGGCGGGAACACTGAAGCTTTCTTT. This encodes CARGGTGGNTEAFF. Full variable domain (missing parts from reference TRBV2 and TRBJ1-1): EPEVTQTPSHQVTQMGQEVILRCVPISNHLYFYWYRQILGQKVEFLVSFYNNEISEKSEIFDDQFSVERPDGSNFTLKIRSTKLEDSAMYFCARGGTGGNTEAFFGQGTRLTVV.

This chain uses TRBV5-6 with TRBJ2-6; D possibly uses TRBD1 or TRBD2 (5 bases each). Germline loops: CDR1 SGHDT, CDR2 YYEEEE. Between the trimmed V and J ends, which lost 3 bases and 0 bases, there was a span of 16 bases. The CDR3 has 18 residues. CDR3 nucleotide sequence: TGTGCCAGCAGCTCCAATCCGGGGACCATCTCTGGGGCCAACGTCCTGACTTTC. Its protein is CASSSNPGTISGANVLTF.

The chain couples TRBV19 to TRBJ2-5, with D tentatively TRBD2 (5 bases). V dropped 4 bases and J dropped 5 bases, with 11 bases sitting between them. The germline gives CDR1 LNHDA, CDR2 SQIVND (reference sequence). This CDR3 region has 13 residues. The chain's CDR3 is CASSKRGIETQYF. CDR3 bases: TGTGCCAGTAGTAAAAGAGGGATCGAGACCCAGTACTTC.

V and J are TRBV30 and TRBJ1-2, with D hard to call. Germline V gene sequence: CDR1 GTSNPN, CDR2 SVGIG (reference sequence). The CDR3 runs 12 residues. Trimming pared 3 bases from V and 4 bases from J, leaving 9 bases between. In DNA, the CDR3 is TGTGCCTGGAGAGCGGGAGGCTATGGCTACACCTTC. It yields the protein CAWRAGGYGYTF.

This clone was seen only a few times. The chain recombines TRBV7-6 with TRBJ2-5; a weak D match, TRBD2 (5 bases). The germline V gene has CDR1 SGHVS and CDR2 FNYEAQ. V was pared by 1 base and J by 6 bases, with 15 bases between. The CDR3 runs 15 residues. CDR3 bases: TGTGCCAGCAGCTTAGAATTATTAGGGAGCCAGACCCAGTACTTC. As protein: CASSLELLGSQTQYF. Full variable domain (missing parts from reference TRBV7-6 and TRBJ2-5): GAGVSQSPRYKVTKRGQDVALRCDPISGHVSLYWYRQALGQGPEFLTYFNYEAQQDKSGLPNDRFSAERPEGSISTLTIQRTEQRDSAMYRCASSLELLGSQTQYFGPGTRLLVL.

On this clone itself: The junction differs from germline at one of its ends, possibly a read error. This chain uses TRBV29-1 with TRBJ2-3; 9 positions match TRBD1. This CDR3 has 12 amino acids. Germline V gene data show CDR1 as SQVTM and CDR2 as ANQGSEA. CDR3 sequence reads: CSVETSGQGNHF. The CDR3 coding sequence is TGCAGCGTTGAAACTTCGGGACAGGGCAATCATTTT.

This clone was detected once. The gene calls are TRBV6-6 and TRBJ2-7; tentative D call: TRBD2 (6 bases). The length of the CDR3 is 14 residues. Germline V gene lookup returns CDR1 MNHNY and CDR2 SVGAGI (reference sequence). Trimming stripped 9 bases from V and 3 bases from J, with 18 bases between. CDR3 amino acids: CASKDAGPYYEQYF. CDR3 nucleotides: TGTGCCAGTAAGGACGCGGGGCCTTACTACGAGCAGTACTTC.

The chain employs TRBV29-1 and TRBJ2-3, with D perhaps matching TRBD1 or TRBD2 (5 bases each). Between the trimmed V and J ends, which lost 6 bases and 3 bases, there was a span of 13 bases. CDR1 is SQVTM and CDR2 is ANQGSEA in the germline V gene. CDR3 length: 13 amino acids. This CDR3 is CSVGVTGTDTQYF. The CDR3 DNA follows: TGCAGCGTAGGGGTTACGGGGACAGATACGCAGTATTTT.

This clone was seen once. The chain links TRBV20-1 to TRBJ1-1; D perhaps matches TRBD1 (6 bases). This CDR3 has 10 amino acids. With 5 bases removed from V and 7 bases from J, the gap between germline ends came to 8 bases. Per the germline V gene, CDR1 is DFQATT and CDR2 is SNEGSKA (reference sequence). CDR3 sequence: CSAEGGEAFF. Here the CDR3 DNA reads TGCAGTGCTGAGGGGGGTGAAGCTTTCTTT.

This chain uses TRBV30 with TRBJ2-5, with D possibly being TRBD2 (5 bases). The end of the DNA is better explained by TRBJ2-7, so the J call may be wrong. The CDR3 length is 12 residues. Per germline, CDR1 GTSNPN and CDR2 SVGIG (reference sequence). For the CDR3, the DNA is TGTGCCTGGAGTACTAGTTGGTACGAGCAGTACTTC. It is translated as CAWSTSWYEQYF.

This sequence joins TRBV7-6 and TRBJ1-4, with D unresolved. Trimming took off 2 bases at V and 7 bases at J, with 11 bases between the two ends. CDR1 and CDR2 from the germline V gene are SGHVS and FNYEAQ. The CDR3 extends over 14 amino acids. The CDR3 loop is CASSLTGKGEKLFF. The CDR3, as DNA: TGTGCCAGCAGCTTAACTGGGAAGGGTGAAAAACTGTTTTTT.

This clone was seen just once. The chain recombines TRBV28 with TRBJ2-7; D gene uncertain. The V end was cut by 3 bases, the J end by 3 bases, with 6 bases between. Looked up from germline, CDR1 is MDHEN and CDR2 is SYDVKM. This CDR3 is 12 amino acids long. The CDR3 DNA follows: TGTGCCAGCAGTTTCCAAAACTACGAGCAGTACTTC. Its translation: CASSFQNYEQYF. The whole variable domain, remainder taken from reference TRBV28 and TRBJ2-7, is DVKVTQSSRYLVKRTGEKVFLECVQDMDHENMFWYRQDPGLGLRLIYFSYDVKMKEKGDIPEGYSVSREKKERFSLILESASTNQTSMYLCASSFQNYEQYFGPGTRLTVT.

The J gene is TRBJ1-5, the V gene TRBV6-1; D is ambiguous. Germline V gene lookup returns CDR1 MNHNS and CDR2 SASEGT. The V and J ends lost 2 bases and 12 bases respectively, with 8 bases between them. CDR3 length: 11 amino acids. The CDR3 region is CASSETLIQHF. The CDR3 DNA follows: TGTGCCAGCAGTGAAACCCTGATCCAGCATTTT.